These 10 T cell receptor beta chains originate from one sample sequenced in a study of OX40 agonist ivuxolimab in advanced cancers. Produced via immunoSEQ multiplex PCR; TCRdb's table is partial and in-frame only. The sample holds about 93,000 clones, around 94% seen once. Source: CD4+ or CD8+ T cells sorted from blood, taken in a trial of the OX40 agonist ivuxolimab. The receptors here all came from an adult with an advanced solid tumor such as melanoma, head and neck, liver or kidney cancer.

The genes are TRBV19 and TRBJ2-1, with D perhaps TRBD2 (5 bases). Looked up from germline, CDR1 is LNHDA and CDR2 is SQIVND (reference sequence). V was pared by 2 bases and J by 3 bases, with 11 bases between. The CDR3 covers 15 residues. CDR3 region: CASSIPDRDYNEQFF. The CDR3 DNA sequence: TGTGCCAGTAGTATACCTGACCGGGACTACAATGAGCAGTTCTTC.

V gene TRBV13 combines with J gene TRBJ2-7; D remains unclear. Per germline, CDR1 PRHDT and CDR2 FYEKMQ (reference sequence). CDR3 length: 13 residues. The germline V and J ends were trimmed by 0 bases and 2 bases, with 5 bases remaining between them. CDR3 nucleotide sequence: TGTGCCAGCAGCTTAGGACAAACCTACGAGCAGTACTTC. It specifies CASSLGQTYEQYF. Variable domain in full (rest from reference TRBV13 and TRBJ2-7): AAGVIQSPRHLIKEKRETATLKCYPIPRHDTVYWYQQGPGQDPQFLISFYEKMQSDKGSIPDRFSAQQFSDYHSELNMSSLELGDSALYFCASSLGQTYEQYFGPGTRLTVT.

V gene TRBV5-1 combines with J gene TRBJ2-7; the match to TRBD2 covers 11 bases. This CDR3 has 15 amino acids. J was trimmed by 5 bases and V by 2 bases; bases with no gene match: 6. Germline V gene data show CDR1 as SGHRS and CDR2 as YFSETQ. CDR3 residues: CASSLGVAGGHEQYF. The CDR3 DNA is TGCGCCAGCAGCTTAGGAGTAGCGGGAGGGCACGAGCAGTACTTC.

This sequence joins TRBV5-6 and TRBJ2-7, with D perhaps being TRBD1 or TRBD2 (5 bases each). V was cut by 4 bases and J by 2 bases, with 19 bases left in between. Germline values: CDR1 SGHDT, CDR2 YYEEEE. This CDR3 is built from 16 residues. The CDR3 is CASSAAGTAVPYEQYF. The CDR3 DNA reads TGTGCCAGCAGCGCCGCCGGGACGGCGGTACCCTACGAGCAGTACTTC.

The chain joins TRBV27 to TRBJ2-1; D gene unclear. The CDR3 length is 13 residues. The germline V gene encodes CDR1 MNHEY and CDR2 SMNVEV (reference sequence). The V end was cut by 6 bases, the J end by 4 bases, with 10 bases between. The CDR3 sequence is CASRPDLYNEQFF. The CDR3 DNA reads TGTGCCAGCAGACCGGACCTATACAATGAGCAGTTCTTC.

This clone appeared a single time. The chain is built from TRBV2 and TRBJ2-7, with 11 bases lining up with TRBD2. Germline CDR1 reads SNHLY; CDR2 reads FYNNEI. The CDR3 is made up of 15 amino acids. Losses at the gene ends were 6 bases for V and 3 bases for J; bases not matched to a gene: 7. The CDR3 region has the DNA TGTGCCAGCAGCGGGACTAGCGGTCGCGACTACGAGCAGTACTTC. Translation: CASSGTSGRDYEQYF.

V gene TRBV5-6 combines with J gene TRBJ2-7, with D unclear. Germline loops: CDR1 SGHDT, CDR2 YYEEEE. The CDR3 covers 15 residues. Between the trimmed V and J ends, which lost 4 bases and 6 bases, there was a span of 20 bases. The CDR3 DNA follows: TGTGCCAGCAGCACACCGGGCGCCAGGCTGACCGAGCAGTACTTC. Translated, it gives CASSTPGARLTEQYF.

The V gene is TRBV5-6, the J gene TRBJ1-1; D is possibly TRBD1 (5 bases). Germline lookup yields CDR1 SGHDT and CDR2 YYEEEE. The CDR3 is made up of 13 amino acids. The V end lost 2 bases, the J end lost 1 base, and 6 bases lay between the germline ends. The CDR3 sequence: CASSFGGNTEAFF. DNA of the CDR3: TGTGCCAGCAGCTTTGGGGGGAACACTGAAGCTTTCTTT.

This chain uses TRBV2 with TRBJ1-3, with a weak D call TRBD1 (6 bases). Trimming pared 6 bases from V and 0 bases from J, leaving 9 bases between. CDR3 length equals 14 residues. Per germline, CDR1 SNHLY and CDR2 FYNNEI. The CDR3 is CASSTGPSGNTIYF. CDR3 DNA: TGTGCCAGCAGCACAGGGCCCTCTGGAAACACCATATATTTT.

J is TRBJ2-7 and V is TRBV5-1; no clear D gene. Trimming took off 3 bases at V and 5 bases at J, with 12 bases between the two ends. Per the germline V gene, CDR1 is SGHRS and CDR2 is YFSETQ. The CDR3 loop spans 13 amino acids. The CDR3 spells CASSSEFTNEQYF. DNA of the CDR3: TGCGCCAGCAGCTCCGAATTTACTAACGAGCAGTACTTC.